Detailed here is one T cell receptor (beta chain). The specificity of this receptor is unknown. Base qualities are not at hand, and no much larger clone is one base apart. This entry belongs to a study of blood T cell repertoires in COVID-19 (TCRdb year 2020). Study-level background: Samples covering the acute and convalescent phases of COVID-19 were provided by collaborators in the United States, Italy and Spain. The material from the prospective study consisted of cDNA or gDNA derived from T cells, B-cell-depleted T cells, or PBMCs. The dataset comprised deeply sampled blood TCRbeta repertoires from subjects exposed to, actively infected with, or recovered from COVID-19. A freely available public database, intended as a resource for researchers studying the immune response to SARS-CoV-2, is where the repertoires were released. The samples were drawn from two sources: the first 160 participants of the ongoing ImmuneRACE study, and about 1,300 subjects contributed by 6 global collaborators. A de-identified subject ID, COVID-19 status, age in years and sex were almost always included in the sample metadata. Where available, HLA class I and class II types were obtained from metadata supplied by the sample provider rather than from assay-based typing.

The CDR3 starts with the cysteine, ends with the phenylalanine, and has 13 residues. CDR3 DNA only is kept here, 39 bases in frame from base 1. Taken from the germline V gene, the CDR1 and CDR2 loops are SGHNT and YENEEA. V is cut by 5 bases and J by 11 bases, and the space between the germline ends is 18 bases. TCRbeta CDR3 regions were amplified from genomic DNA using the immunoSEQ Assay, a bias-controlled multiplex PCR. The authors' pipeline ran thus. The number of nucleated cells in each sample was estimated from the amplification of reference gene primers within the assay. To quantify the absolute abundance of each unique TCRbeta CDR3 rearrangement, sequence reads were collapsed and filtered. Productive Simpson clonality was computed per sample as the square root of Simpson's diversity index over productive rearrangements. TCRdb's version of the immuneACCESS table is confined to in-frame rearrangements and falls short of the full clone set. An unresolved V gene accounts for under half of the shortfall where checked; the remainder is of unknown origin. V and J calls and clone size are given by that table; D and trimming were obtained from the DNA. The sample yields approximately 230,000 clones; 70% to 90% were counted once. The ten largest make up about 1.3% of the sample.

Overall results and qualifications from the work: The amount of clinical and demographic metadata varied by source and participant and was provided uncurated.

Each collaborating institution followed its own protocols to collect whole blood in K2EDTA tubes. For TCRbeta analysis, collaborators shipped samples as frozen whole blood, isolated PBMCs, or DNA extracted from either of those sample types. The receptor chain draws on TRBV11-3 and TRBJ1-1; the D segment cannot be called with confidence. This clonotype was obtained from an older man with acute or convalescent COVID-19. Input material: peripheral blood. Here the CDR3 is given as CASSPQLGERAFF. DNA sequence: TGTGCCAGCAGCCCCCAACTCGGGGAGCGTGCTTTCTTT.